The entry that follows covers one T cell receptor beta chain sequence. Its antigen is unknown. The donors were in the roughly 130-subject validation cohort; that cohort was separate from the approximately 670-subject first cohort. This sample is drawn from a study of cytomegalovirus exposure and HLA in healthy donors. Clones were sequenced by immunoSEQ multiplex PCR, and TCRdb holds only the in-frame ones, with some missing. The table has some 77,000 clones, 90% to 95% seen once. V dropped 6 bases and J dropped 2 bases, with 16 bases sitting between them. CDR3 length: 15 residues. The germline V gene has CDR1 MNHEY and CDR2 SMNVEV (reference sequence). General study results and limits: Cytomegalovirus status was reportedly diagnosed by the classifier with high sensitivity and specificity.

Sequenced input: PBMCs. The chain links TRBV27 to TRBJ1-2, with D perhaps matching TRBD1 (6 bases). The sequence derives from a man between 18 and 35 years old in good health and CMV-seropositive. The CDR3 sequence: CASRTTGQLNYGYTF. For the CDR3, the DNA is TGTGCCAGCAGAACCACTGGACAGCTAAACTATGGCTACACCTTC.